Shown below are 30 T cell receptor beta chains from a single sample sequenced in a study of CD8 T cells in ankylosing spondylitis. MiXCR was run by TCRdb on the 5' RACE reads, yielding one entry per CDR3 protein. The sample has about 130,000 distinct CDR3 sequences; approximately 15% are singletons. The material sequenced was blood, either unsorted or a sorted T cell fraction (not recorded which). Source of these receptors: a female donor with ankylosing spondylitis or in good health (not recorded which).

This clonotype was observed at least ten times. This chain joins TRBV6-1 and TRBJ1-1; possibly TRBD1 for D (5 bases). Germline V gene lookup returns CDR1 MNHNS and CDR2 SASEGT. The CDR3 consists of 13 residues. With 7 bases removed from V and 1 base from J, the gap between germline ends came to 10 bases. CDR3 sequence: CASKRGKNTEAFF. Written as DNA, the CDR3 is TGTGCCAGCAAGAGGGGCAAGAACACTGAAGCTTTCTTT.

This clonotype was observed many times. The chain has TRBV12-3 or TRBV12-4 and TRBJ1-2, with D unresolved. CDR3 length: 13 residues. Deletions cut 8 bases from V and 1 base from J, with 11 bases between. CDR3 sequence reads: CASSFGVNYGYTF. The CDR3 DNA follows: TGTGCCAGCTCGTTCGGAGTTAACTATGGCTACACCTTC.

J is TRBJ1-6 and V is TRBV6-5; D is unclear. The ends were cut back, 4 bases at V and 0 bases at J, with 13 bases in the middle. This CDR3 has 17 residues. The germline gives CDR1 MNHEY, CDR2 SVGAGI. The CDR3 spells CASSSAVGSSYNSPLHF. The DNA of the CDR3 is TGTGCCAGCAGTTCCGCCGTCGGGAGCTCCTATAATTCACCCCTCCACTTT.

This clonotype was seen at least ten times. The chain is built from TRBV20-1 and TRBJ2-3; D perhaps matches TRBD2 (6 bases). Trimming took off 6 bases at V and 2 bases at J, with 15 bases between the two ends. The germline V gene encodes CDR1 DFQATT and CDR2 SNEGSKA (reference sequence). CDR3 length: 14 amino acids. CDR3 loop: CSATPRGTTDTQYF. Here the CDR3 DNA reads TGCAGTGCCACTCCCCGGGGGACCACAGATACGCAGTATTTT.

This clonotype was found a few times. The V call is TRBV20-1, the J call TRBJ2-3, with TRBD2 matching over 9 bases. The CDR3 extends over 17 amino acids. J lost 1 base, V lost 4 bases, and 12 bases had no gene match. Germline V gene sequence: CDR1 DFQATT, CDR2 SNEGSKA (reference sequence). CDR3 sequence: CSAKAGLASKGTDTQYF. The CDR3 DNA sequence: TGCAGTGCTAAGGCGGGACTAGCATCCAAGGGCACAGATACGCAGTATTTT.

The chain employs TRBV7-2 and TRBJ2-7; 9 bases are a match to TRBD2. CDR1 is SGHTA, CDR2 FQGNSA, per germline. CDR3 length: 14 amino acids. V was clipped by 3 bases and J by 7 bases; unmatched bases: 7. The CDR3 bases are TGTGCCAGCAGCTTCGGCGGGAGGGCCGGGGAGCAGTACTTC. The encoded protein is CASSFGGRAGEQYF.

This clonotype was seen a handful of times. This chain joins TRBV20-1 and TRBJ2-3; no reliable D call. CDR3 length equals 12 residues. CDR1 is DFQATT, CDR2 SNEGSKA, per germline (reference sequence). The V end was cut by 5 bases, the J end by 6 bases, with 12 bases between. CDR3 coding DNA: TGCAGTGCTGGATCGGGTGGGGATACGCAGTATTTT. Translation gives CSAGSGGDTQYF.

A note on this clonotype: This could be a read error, since a much larger clone is one nucleotide away. The chain combines TRBV6-7 with TRBJ2-2, with 7 bases aligning to TRBD2. TRBV6-7 is treated as an ORF (open reading frame) with a function not yet certain. The CDR3 is 19 amino acids. The CDR3 DNA sequence: TGTACCAGCAGTTTTTCTCCTAGCGGCCAGGTAGCTTACACCGGGGAGCTGTTTTTT. Translation: CTSSFSPSGQVAYTGELFF.

In its sample, this clonotype was seen many times. The rearrangement joins TRBV20-1 to TRBJ2-7; D not certain. Germline CDR1 and CDR2: DFQATT and SNEGSKA (reference sequence). The CDR3 has 13 residues. CDR3 bases: TGCAGCGTCGACGGACCTTTCTCCTACGAGCAGTACTTC. Encoded protein: CSVDGPFSYEQYF.

This clonotype has just a few counts. V and J are TRBV28 and TRBJ2-3; 7 bases are a match to TRBD1. Trimming took 4 bases from V and 6 from J; bases not matched to a gene: 7. The CDR3 loop spans 14 amino acids. The germline V gene has CDR1 MDHEN and CDR2 SYDVKM. CDR3 in DNA: TGTGCCAGCAGTTCCCGACAGACAGGGGATACGCAGTATTTT. Amino acid sequence: CASSSRQTGDTQYF. Full variable domain (rest looked up from reference TRBV28 and TRBJ2-3): DVKVTQSSRYLVKRTGEKVFLECVQDMDHENMFWYRQDPGLGLRLIYFSYDVKMKEKGDIPEGYSVSREKKERFSLILESASTNQTSMYLCASSSRQTGDTQYFGPGTRLTVL.

This chain uses TRBV12-3 or TRBV12-4 with TRBJ1-1; D ambiguous. The CDR3 runs 13 residues. Trimming pared 5 bases from V and 8 bases from J, leaving 15 bases between. The DNA of the CDR3 is TGTGCCAGCAGTCGCGGGTTTTTTGTCGAAGCTTTCTTT. Its translation: CASSRGFFVEAFF.

This clonotype has just a few counts. This rearrangement joins TRBV6-1 to TRBJ1-2; weak D call: TRBD1 (6 bases). V lost 7 bases and J 2 bases, leaving 14 bases between the germline ends. Germline CDR1 MNHNS, CDR2 SASEGT. CDR3 length: 14 residues. Here the CDR3 reads CASTRDIRNYGYTF. CDR3 DNA sequence: TGTGCCAGCACTCGGGACATCCGAAACTATGGCTACACCTTC.

This clonotype came up many times. The V call is TRBV5-4, the J call TRBJ2-1; a possible D gene is TRBD2 (6 bases). This CDR3 contains 14 residues. Germline V gives CDR1 SGHNT, CDR2 YYREEE (reference sequence). Between the trimmed V and J ends, which lost 2 bases and 4 bases, there was a span of 10 bases. CDR3: CASSFRGAYNEQFF. As DNA, the CDR3 is TGTGCCAGCAGCTTCCGCGGGGCGTACAATGAGCAGTTCTTC.

There are many counts of this clonotype. The rearrangement uses TRBV9 and TRBJ1-2; D unresolved. Germline V gene lookup returns CDR1 SGDLS and CDR2 YYNGEE. Trimming stripped 5 bases from V and 3 bases from J, with 5 bases between. The CDR3 totals 11 residues. The chain's CDR3 is CASSTDYGYTF. CDR3 coding DNA: TGTGCCAGCAGTACGGACTATGGCTACACCTTC. Supplemented by reference TRBV9 and TRBJ1-2, the full variable domain reads DSGVTQTPKHLITATGQRVTLRCSPRSGDLSVYWYQQSLDQGLQFLIQYYNGEERAKGNILERFSAQQFPDLHSELNLSSLELGDSALYFCASSTDYGYTFGSGTRLTVV.

This clonotype was counted many times. The CDR3 region is CSALRDRGGDTQYF. The CDR3 DNA reads as TGCAGTGCCCTCCGGGACAGGGGGGGAGATACGCAGTATTTT. The chain combines TRBV20-1 with TRBJ2-3; 11 positions match TRBD1. Germline trimming cut 6 bases from V and 5 bases from J; bases unmatched to any gene: 7. Germline loops: CDR1 DFQATT, CDR2 SNEGSKA (reference sequence). This CDR3 has 14 amino acids.

A few counts support this clonotype. This chain uses TRBV7-9 with TRBJ2-1; 11 bases agree with TRBD1. Losses at the gene ends were 5 bases for V and 6 bases for J; bases not matched to a gene: 9. Germline loops: CDR1 SEHNR, CDR2 FQNEAQ (reference sequence). CDR3 size: 16 residues. CDR3: CASSPRTGGRINEQFF. In DNA form, the CDR3 reads TGTGCCAGCAGCCCACGGACAGGGGGCAGGATCAATGAGCAGTTCTTC.

V and J are TRBV20-1 and TRBJ2-1; D is ambiguous. The V end was cut by 3 bases, the J end by 0 bases, with 9 bases between. This CDR3 contains 14 residues. Germline loops: CDR1 DFQATT, CDR2 SNEGSKA (reference sequence). CDR3 loop: CSASGLSSYNEQFF. The CDR3 bases are TGCAGTGCTAGCGGGTTGAGCTCCTACAATGAGCAGTTCTTC.

This clonotype occurred a few times. The rearrangement uses TRBV12-3 or TRBV12-4 and TRBJ1-1, with TRBD1 matching 7 bases. Losses at the gene ends were 6 bases for V and 1 base for J; bases not matched to a gene: 5. This CDR3 comprises 14 residues. CDR3 amino acids: CASSTGQPNTEAFF. The CDR3, as DNA: TGTGCCAGCAGCACGGGACAGCCGAACACTGAAGCTTTCTTT.

This clonotype was observed a few times. CDR3 protein: CASSLVWTSGRLQETQYF. Written as DNA, the CDR3 is TGCGCCAGCAGCTTGGTTTGGACTAGCGGGAGGCTCCAAGAGACCCAGTACTTC. The chain joins TRBV5-1 to TRBJ2-5, with TRBD2 matching 14 bases. The germline V gene encodes CDR1 SGHRS and CDR2 YFSETQ. The CDR3 spans 18 residues. With 0 bases clipped from V and 1 base from J, the junction kept 5 bases outside the gene matches.

This clonotype was recorded at least ten times. The rearrangement uses TRBV12-5 and TRBJ1-1, with no clear D. The germline gives CDR1 LGHNT, CDR2 FRNRAP. Trimming removed 1 base from V and 3 bases from J, with 12 bases in between. The CDR3 spans 15 residues. The CDR3 loop reads CASGLALRPDTEAFF. In DNA form, the CDR3 reads TGTGCTAGTGGTTTGGCCCTCAGACCGGACACTGAAGCTTTCTTT.

In its sample, this clonotype was seen many times. The chain carries TRBV5-1 and TRBJ2-3, with D uncertain. The CDR3 loop spans 14 amino acids. V lost 1 base and J lost 3, with 9 bases in between. Germline CDR1 reads SGHRS; CDR2 reads YFSETQ. The CDR3 DNA sequence: TGCGCCAGCAGCTTGATGGTTGGAACAGATACGCAGTATTTT. It yields the protein CASSLMVGTDTQYF.

This clonotype was recorded at least ten times. The V call is TRBV20-1, the J call TRBJ1-1; D may be TRBD1 (5 bases). The ends were cut back, 5 bases at V and 3 bases at J, with 10 bases in the middle. The CDR3 has 12 residues. Germline CDR1 and CDR2: DFQATT and SNEGSKA (reference sequence). CDR3: CSAGTLYTEAFF. The DNA for the CDR3 is TGCAGTGCTGGGACGTTGTACACTGAAGCTTTCTTT.

Turning to this clonotype: This may arise from a read error, as a much more abundant clone is one base away. This chain uses TRBV5-1 with TRBJ2-7, with D perhaps TRBD1 (7 bases). Germline values: CDR1 SGHRS, CDR2 YFSETQ. Trimming shortened V by 6 bases and J by 4 bases, and 14 bases separated the two germline ends. This CDR3 is built from 13 residues. Here the CDR3 reads CASNSGRGYEQYF. The CDR3 DNA is TGCGCCAGCAATAGCGGCAGGGGGTACGAGCAGTACTTC.

The chain joins TRBV10-3 to TRBJ2-3; 9 nucleotides agree with TRBD1. V shed 8 bases and J 2 bases; nucleotides not matched to a gene: 5. The CDR3 runs to 14 residues. In germline, CDR1 is ENHRY, CDR2 SYGVKD. The CDR3: CAILGQGNTDTQYF. CDR3 bases: TGTGCCATCCTAGGACAGGGGAACACAGATACGCAGTATTTT.

A few counts support this clonotype. The chain recombines TRBV5-1 with TRBJ2-1; 8 bases map to TRBD2. Germline V CDR1 and CDR2: SGHRS, YFSETQ. V gave up 0 bases and J gave up 15 bases; unmatched junction bases: 5. CDR3 size: 12 residues. The CDR3 sequence is CASSLDGGAVFF. DNA of the CDR3: TGCGCCAGCAGCTTGGACGGGGGGGCCGTGTTCTTC.

This chain connects TRBV19 to TRBJ1-1; TRBD1 might be the D (6 bases). Germline assignment: CDR1 LNHDA and CDR2 SQIVND (reference sequence). CDR3 length equals 18 residues. Trimming left V 1 base short and J 1 base short, with 19 bases between. As DNA, the CDR3 is TGTGCCAGTAGTATAGCCACCGGGACAAATTTCGGGAACACTGAAGCTTTCTTT. As protein: CASSIATGTNFGNTEAFF.

The table lists this clonotype with many counts. The CDR3 sequence is CASSSETLLSSYNEQFF. The CDR3 nucleotides are TGTGCCAGCAGCTCCGAGACACTCCTGAGCTCCTACAATGAGCAGTTCTTC. The chain is built from TRBV11-2 and TRBJ2-1; no clear D gene. This CDR3 is 17 amino acids long. Germline values: CDR1 SGHAT, CDR2 FQNNGV. V was pared by 4 bases and J by 0 bases, with 16 bases between. Variable domain in full (rest from reference TRBV11-2 and TRBJ2-1): EAGVAQSPRYKIIEKRQSVAFWCNPISGHATLYWYQQILGQGPKLLIQFQNNGVVDDSQLPKDRFSAERLKGVDSTLKIQPAKLEDSAVYLCASSSETLLSSYNEQFFGPGTRLTVL.

The sample holds many counts of this clonotype. Lacking the conserved final phenylalanine or tryptophan, this CDR3 likely reflects a read error. The DNA is left out, because the CDR3 cannot be placed on it with certainty; the CDR3 is given as TCRdb lists it. The chain combines TRBV5-1 with TRBJ1-1. The CDR3 length equals 10 residues, ends included. Germline CDR1 is SGHRS and CDR2 is YFSETQ. CDR3 sequence reads: CASSSRSPHL.

On this clonotype itself: Its ends do not fully match the called genes, so a read error is possible. This chain connects TRBV7-7 to TRBJ2-3; 8 nucleotides agree with TRBD2. Germline V gene data show CDR1 as SSHAT and CDR2 as FNYEAQ (reference sequence). CDR3 length: 15 amino acids. The CDR3 DNA reads as TGTGCTAGCAGCCCTGGACTAGCCTTCACAGATACGCAGTATTTT. It encodes CASSPGLAFTDTQYF.

This clonotype was observed many times. The gene calls are TRBV12-3 or TRBV12-4 and TRBJ2-3; 7 bases are a match to TRBD2. The CDR3 consists of 14 residues. J was trimmed by 6 bases and V by 7 bases; bases with no gene match: 10. CDR3 sequence (DNA): TGTGCCAGCACTCTTAGCGGGTGGGGGGATACGCAGTATTTT. Translated, it gives CASTLSGWGDTQYF.